The 8 T cell receptor beta chains listed next were all sequenced from one sample in a study of OX40 agonist ivuxolimab in advanced cancers. TCRdb's copy holds only in-frame clones and misses some; the assay was immunoSEQ multiplex PCR. This table holds approximately 49,000 clones, approximately 86% found once. Source: CD4+ or CD8+ T cells sorted from blood, taken in a trial of the OX40 agonist ivuxolimab. The source is an adult with an advanced solid tumor such as melanoma, head and neck, liver or kidney cancer.

The CDR3 DNA follows: TGTGCCAGCAGCTCCCTCGGGACAGGGACCTACGAGCAGTACTTC. This gives the protein CASSSLGTGTYEQYF. J is TRBJ2-7 and V is TRBV5-4, with 9 nucleotides matching TRBD1. Germline V gene data show CDR1 as SGHNT and CDR2 as YYREEE (reference sequence). After removal of 3 bases from V and 2 bases from J, the junction contained 6 bases not matched to a gene. The CDR3 is 15 residues long.

The table lists this clone with a count of one. The chain recombines TRBV5-8 with TRBJ1-1; D remains ambiguous. The V gene lost 4 bases and the J gene lost 0 bases, with 4 bases spanning the gap. This CDR3 is 12 amino acids long. CDR1 is SGHTS, CDR2 YDEGEE, per germline. The CDR3 coding sequence is TGTGCCAGCAGCAAGATGAACACTGAAGCTTTCTTT. Its protein is CASSKMNTEAFF.

The chain joins TRBV5-6 to TRBJ1-6, with D uncertain. The germline V and J ends were trimmed by 0 bases and 10 bases, with 14 bases remaining between them. Germline assignment: CDR1 SGHDT and CDR2 YYEEEE. The CDR3 length is 15 residues. Here the CDR3 reads CASSLDWARESPLHF. Here the CDR3 DNA reads TGTGCCAGCAGCTTGGATTGGGCGAGGGAATCACCCCTCCACTTT.

The sample holds a few counts of this clone. The chain carries TRBV6-5 and TRBJ1-6; 7 nucleotides agree with TRBD1. The CDR3 covers 14 residues. Losses at the gene ends were 4 bases for V and 8 bases for J; bases not matched to a gene: 5. The germline V gene has CDR1 MNHEY and CDR2 SVGAGI. CDR3 protein: CASSLQGWDSPLHF. For the CDR3, the DNA is TGTGCCAGCAGTTTACAGGGGTGGGATTCACCCCTCCACTTT.

The chain links TRBV29-1 to TRBJ1-2; no reliable D call. The V gene's germline CDR1 is SQVTM and CDR2 ANQGSEA. The CDR3 is 13 amino acids. V lost 3 bases and J 4 bases, leaving 12 bases between the germline ends. The chain's CDR3 is CSVDRLFGYGYTF. The DNA for the CDR3 is TGCAGCGTTGACAGGTTGTTTGGCTATGGCTACACCTTC.

The V gene is TRBV6-1, the J gene TRBJ1-1, with 11 bases matching TRBD1. Trimming took 8 bases from V and 4 from J; bases not matched to a gene: 6. The CDR3 totals 14 residues. The V gene's germline CDR1 is MNHNS and CDR2 SASEGT. The CDR3 here is CASARTGGITEAFF. Written as DNA, the CDR3 is TGTGCCAGCGCACGGACAGGGGGCATCACTGAAGCTTTCTTT.

The chain employs TRBV7-8 and TRBJ1-6, with D perhaps matching TRBD1 (5 bases). The germline V gene has CDR1 SGHVS and CDR2 FQNEAQ. V lost 4 bases and J 5 bases, leaving 12 bases between the germline ends. CDR3 length equals 15 residues. The CDR3 region is CASSSTTVNNSPLHF. The CDR3 nucleotides read TGTGCCAGCAGCTCTACGACAGTTAATAATTCACCCCTCCACTTT.

V gene TRBV9 combines with J gene TRBJ2-7, with D hard to call. CDR3 length equals 14 residues. Germline V gene data show CDR1 as SGDLS and CDR2 as YYNGEE. Trimming stripped 3 bases from V and 0 bases from J, with 10 bases between. The CDR3 DNA reads TGTGCCAGCAGCGCGCCCCCCTCCTCCTACGAGCAGTACTTC. This gives the protein CASSAPPSSYEQYF.